The 15 T cell receptor beta chains below all came from one sample that was sequenced in a study of CD8 T cells in ankylosing spondylitis. TCRdb re-called the 5' RACE reads with MiXCR, one entry per CDR3 protein. In the table there are 300,000 to 350,000 distinct CDR3 sequences, 11% of which are singletons. What was sequenced was blood, either unsorted or a sorted T cell fraction (not recorded which). The receptors were sampled from a female donor with ankylosing spondylitis or in good health (not recorded which).

The chain is built from TRBV28 and TRBJ2-7; D gene ambiguous. CDR1 and CDR2 (germline): MDHEN, SYDVKM. The CDR3 sequence is 14 residues long. V was clipped by 3 bases and J by 2 bases, with 11 bases between them. The CDR3 loop is CASSFQPKPYEQYF. The CDR3 DNA reads as TGTGCCAGCAGTTTTCAACCCAAACCCTACGAGCAGTACTTC.

To note about this clonotype: A clone one base away is much larger, so this may be a read error. The CDR3 reads CSARDGERAPTGELFF. The CDR3 region has the DNA TGCAGTGCTAGAGATGGCGAGAGGGCCCCCACCGGGGAGCTGTTTTTT. The rearrangement joins TRBV20-1 to TRBJ2-2; possible D gene TRBD2, 5 bases. V was trimmed by 0 bases and J by 4 bases, leaving 15 bases between them. The CDR3 covers 16 residues. Germline values: CDR1 DFQATT, CDR2 SNEGSKA (reference sequence).

This clonotype showed up many times. The CDR3 DNA follows: TGTGCCAGCAGTTACTGGCAGCAGCCCACCGGGGAGCTGTTTTTT. Encoded protein: CASSYWQQPTGELFF. The chain has TRBV6-5 and TRBJ2-2; no definite D call. Germline V CDR1 and CDR2: MNHEY, SVGAGI. This CDR3 spans 15 amino acids. Deletions cut 1 base from V and 4 bases from J, with 10 bases between.

This clonotype was counted many times. The V call is TRBV6-1, the J call TRBJ2-5, with 10 bases aligning to TRBD2. The CDR3 spans 17 residues. Germline CDR1 is MNHNS and CDR2 is SASEGT. J gave up 5 bases and V 5 bases, and 14 bases lay outside the gene matches. DNA for the CDR3: TGTGCCAGCAGTCCAACTCTACTAGCGGGGTATCCGGAGACCCAGTACTTC. Translating gives CASSPTLLAGYPETQYF.

This clonotype was picked up many times. The V and J genes are TRBV7-8 and TRBJ1-1; D gene ambiguous. The CDR3 sequence is 15 residues long. The V end was cut by 7 bases, the J end by 3 bases, with 18 bases between. Germline lookup yields CDR1 SGHVS and CDR2 FQNEAQ. CDR3 sequence reads: CASTPWAAGDTEAFF. In DNA form, the CDR3 reads TGTGCCAGCACCCCGTGGGCGGCTGGGGACACTGAAGCTTTCTTT.

This clonotype was detected ten times or more. J is TRBJ2-3 and V is TRBV5-1, with 9 bases that match TRBD1. Germline lookup yields CDR1 SGHRS and CDR2 YFSETQ. The CDR3 contains 14 residues. Trimming cost V 4 bases and J 6 bases; bases outside gene matches: 6. The chain's CDR3 is CASSGGQGGDTQYF. CDR3 nucleotides: TGCGCCAGCAGCGGGGGACAGGGAGGTGATACGCAGTATTTT. The variable domain in full, with the rest retrieved from reference TRBV5-1 and TRBJ2-3, is KAGVTQTPRYLIKTRGQQVTLSCSPISGHRSVSWYQQTPGQGLQFLFEYFSETQRNKGNFPGRFSGRQFSNSRSEMNVSTLELGDSALYLCASSGGQGGDTQYFGPGTRLTVL.

The CDR3, as DNA: TGTGCCAGCTCACCACGTTTGGCCGGACAGGGGGCGCGAGAGACCCAGTACTTC. The encoded protein is CASSPRLAGQGARETQYF. The rearrangement joins TRBV18 to TRBJ2-5; TRBD1 agrees at 11 bases. Germline V gene data show CDR1 as KGHSH and CDR2 as LQKENI. The CDR3 contains 18 residues. J was trimmed by 4 bases and V by 1 base; bases with no gene match: 11. Drawing the rest from reference TRBV18 and TRBJ2-5, the complete variable domain is NAGVMQNPRHLVRRRGQEARLRCSPMKGHSHVYWYRQLPEEGLKFMVYLQKENIIDESGMPKERFSAEFPKEGPSILRIQQVVRGDSAAYFCASSPRLAGQGARETQYFGPGTRLLVL.

This clonotype was recorded at least ten times. The chain has TRBV7-2 and TRBJ2-1; 14 bases fit TRBD2. V shed 5 bases, J shed 7 bases, and the junction held 7 bases outside the gene matches. The germline V gene encodes CDR1 SGHTA and CDR2 FQGNSA. The CDR3 totals 16 residues. CDR3 bases: TGTGCCAGCAGCCCGAGGGGGACTAGCGGGGGTAATGAGCAGTTCTTC. It codes for CASSPRGTSGGNEQFF.

This clonotype was detected ten times or more. The rearrangement joins TRBV10-3 to TRBJ1-4; possibly TRBD1 for D (6 bases). Germline-derived CDR1 and CDR2 are ENHRY and SYGVKD. The CDR3 covers 13 residues. Deletions cut 6 bases from V and 3 bases from J, with 8 bases between. The CDR3 protein is CAISDRSNEKLFF. The CDR3 DNA reads as TGTGCCATCAGCGACAGGTCTAATGAAAAACTGTTTTTT.

J is TRBJ2-5 and V is TRBV10-3; 8 positions match TRBD2. This CDR3 region has 19 residues. Looked up from germline, CDR1 is ENHRY and CDR2 is SYGVKD. V gave up 4 bases and J gave up 5 bases; unmatched junction bases: 21. The CDR3 nucleotides are TGTGCCATCAGTGGGGGTGGAGCGGGAGTCGGAGGGGTCTTCGAGACCCAGTACTTC. Translation gives CAISGGGAGVGGVFETQYF.

At least ten counts were recorded for this clonotype. The chain is built from TRBV6-5 and TRBJ2-1; possible D gene TRBD1, 5 bases. Germline V gives CDR1 MNHEY, CDR2 SVGAGI. There are 17 residues in the CDR3. Deletions cut 4 bases from V and 3 bases from J, with 19 bases between. The CDR3 reads CASSSRADQTFYNEQFF. The CDR3 nucleotides are TGTGCCAGCAGTTCCAGGGCCGACCAAACTTTCTACAATGAGCAGTTCTTC.

As to this clonotype: A much larger clone differs from this one at a single base, so this may be a read error. CDR3 nucleotide sequence: TGCGCCAGCAGCTTCCGCGGGGACTACAACTACAAGCAGTACTTC. Residues: CASSFRGDYNYKQYF. J is TRBJ2-7 and V is TRBV5-1; 7 bases are shared with TRBD2. This CDR3 region has 15 residues. CDR1 and CDR2 (germline): SGHRS, YFSETQ.

This clonotype was detected many times. The chain combines TRBV12-3 or TRBV12-4 with TRBJ1-2; possible D gene TRBD1, 5 bases. Trimming removed 6 bases at V and 8 bases at J, with 19 bases between. The CDR3 length is 14 residues. The CDR3 sequence is CASSRSVRARGYTF. Written as DNA, the CDR3 is TGTGCCAGCAGCCGAAGTGTCAGGGCTCGCGGCTACACCTTC.

This clonotype was picked up many times. The chain joins TRBV12-3 or TRBV12-4 to TRBJ2-5, with D possibly matching TRBD2 (6 bases). V dropped 3 bases and J dropped 5 bases, with 13 bases sitting between them. This CDR3 has 14 amino acids. CDR3 sequence (DNA): TGTGCCAGCAGTTTGATGAGCGGGCGGGAGACCCAGTACTTC. Amino acid sequence: CASSLMSGRETQYF.

This clonotype was observed a handful of times. V usage is TRBV7-9 and J usage is TRBJ1-4; D call uncertain. Trimming removed 7 bases at V and 3 bases at J, with 9 bases between. Germline CDR1 SEHNR, CDR2 FQNEAQ (reference sequence). This CDR3 spans 13 amino acids. Written as DNA, the CDR3 is TGTGCCAGCAACGGGCAACCTAATGAAAAACTGTTTTTT. As protein: CASNGQPNEKLFF.